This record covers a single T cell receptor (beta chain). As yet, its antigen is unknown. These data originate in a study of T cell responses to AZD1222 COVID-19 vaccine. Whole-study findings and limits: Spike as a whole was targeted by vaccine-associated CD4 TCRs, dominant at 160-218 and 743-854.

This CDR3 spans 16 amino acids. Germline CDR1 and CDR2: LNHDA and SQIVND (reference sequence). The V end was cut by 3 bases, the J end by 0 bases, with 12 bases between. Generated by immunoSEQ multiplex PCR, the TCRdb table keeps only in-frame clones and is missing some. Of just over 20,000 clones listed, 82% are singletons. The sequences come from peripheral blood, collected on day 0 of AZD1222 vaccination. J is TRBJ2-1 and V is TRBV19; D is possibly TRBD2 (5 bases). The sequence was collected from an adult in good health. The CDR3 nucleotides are TGTGCCAGTAGTATGGATACTAGTTACTCCTACAATGAGCAGTTCTTC. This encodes CASSMDTSYSYNEQFF.